The clone carrying this T cell receptor (beta chain) turned up a few times. Its antigen is unidentified. The PCR ran on 60 Vbeta and 13 Jbeta primers. TCRdb's table, derived via immunoSEQ multiplex PCR, lists solely in-frame clones and lacks some. This table holds about 110,000 clones, roughly 76% found once. This record comes from a study of cytomegalovirus exposure and HLA in healthy donors. Study findings and constraints: Three of the chains that were CMV-associated were confirmed in vitro to be specific for CMV antigens. Most CMV-associated TCR beta chains were later found to appear HLA-restricted. CMV serostatus was the only immune exposure information that was available. In a later analysis, TCR beta V- and J-gene trimming was associated with a missense DCLRE1C variant.

The length of the CDR3 is 13 residues. The J segment lost 7 bases and the V segment lost 1 base, leaving 3 bases of the junction unmatched. Per the germline V gene, CDR1 is SNHLY and CDR2 is FYNNEI. Source material: PBMCs. The chain combines TRBV2 with TRBJ1-1, with 7 bases fitting TRBD1. This TCR was sampled from a woman between 45 and 65 years old in good health and CMV-seropositive. The CDR3 DNA sequence: TGTGCCAGCAGTGAAGGACGGGACAGTGAAGCTTTCTTT. Its protein product is CASSEGRDSEAFF.